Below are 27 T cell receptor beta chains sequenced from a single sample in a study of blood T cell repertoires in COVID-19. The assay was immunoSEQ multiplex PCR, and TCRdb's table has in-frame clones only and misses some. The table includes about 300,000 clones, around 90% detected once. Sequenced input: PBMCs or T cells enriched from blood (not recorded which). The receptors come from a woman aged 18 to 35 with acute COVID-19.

The CDR3 coding sequence is TGTGCCAGCAGCTTAGTGGGACAGGGGGCAAAGCCCCTCCACTTT. Encoded protein: CASSLVGQGAKPLHF. The rearrangement links TRBV7-9 to TRBJ1-6; TRBD1 matches at 12 bases. V lost 1 base, J lost 13 bases, and 5 bases stayed unmatched. Per germline, CDR1 SEHNR and CDR2 FQNEAQ (reference sequence). The CDR3 is 15 residues long.

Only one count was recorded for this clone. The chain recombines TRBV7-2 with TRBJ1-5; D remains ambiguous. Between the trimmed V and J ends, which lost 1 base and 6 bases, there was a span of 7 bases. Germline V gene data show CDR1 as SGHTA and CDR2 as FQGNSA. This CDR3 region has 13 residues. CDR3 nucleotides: TGTGCCAGCAGCTTAGAGAGGTCTCAGCCCCAGCATTTT. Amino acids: CASSLERSQPQHF.

CDR3 nucleotides: TGTGCCAGCAGCCTCTTTAGGGGAGGTGGCTACACCTTC. Translation gives CASSLFRGGGYTF. The gene calls are TRBV5-6 and TRBJ1-2; perhaps TRBD1 as D (5 bases). The length of the CDR3 is 13 residues. The V end was cut by 4 bases, the J end by 7 bases, with 14 bases between. CDR1 is SGHDT, CDR2 YYEEEE, per germline.

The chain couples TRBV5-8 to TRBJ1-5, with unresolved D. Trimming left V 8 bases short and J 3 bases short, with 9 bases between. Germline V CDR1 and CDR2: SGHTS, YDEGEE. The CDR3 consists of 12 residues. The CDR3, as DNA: TGTGCCAGTTCGGTACTCAATCAGCCCCAGCATTTT. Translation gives CASSVLNQPQHF.

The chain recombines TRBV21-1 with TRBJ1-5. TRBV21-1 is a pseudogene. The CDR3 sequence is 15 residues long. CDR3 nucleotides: TGTGCCAGCAGCAAAGGAAGCCAAGAGGATCAGCCCCAGCATTTT. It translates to CASSKGSQEDQPQHF.

CDR3 loop: CATSDLAGNQPQHF. The CDR3 region has the DNA TGTGCCACCAGTGATTTGGCGGGCAATCAGCCCCAGCATTTT. The chain combines TRBV24-1 with TRBJ1-5; D remains ambiguous. The CDR3 spans 14 residues. Per the germline V gene, CDR1 is KGHDR and CDR2 is SFDVKD. V shed 0 bases and J shed 2 bases, with 4 bases lying between them.

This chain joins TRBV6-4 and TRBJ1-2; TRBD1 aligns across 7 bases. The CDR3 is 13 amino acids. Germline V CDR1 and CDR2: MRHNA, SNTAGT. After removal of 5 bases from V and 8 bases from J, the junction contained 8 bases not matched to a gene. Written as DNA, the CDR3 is TGTGCCAGCAGTCAGGTGGGACAGCGAGGCTACACCTTC. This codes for CASSQVGQRGYTF.

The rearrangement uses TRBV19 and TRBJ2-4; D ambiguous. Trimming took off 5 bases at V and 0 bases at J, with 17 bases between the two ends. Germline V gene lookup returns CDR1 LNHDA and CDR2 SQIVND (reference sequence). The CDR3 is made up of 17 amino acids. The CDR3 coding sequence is TGTGCCAGTAGTTTGGCAGATTCTAGAGTAGCCAAAAACATTCAGTACTTC. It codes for CASSLADSRVAKNIQYF.

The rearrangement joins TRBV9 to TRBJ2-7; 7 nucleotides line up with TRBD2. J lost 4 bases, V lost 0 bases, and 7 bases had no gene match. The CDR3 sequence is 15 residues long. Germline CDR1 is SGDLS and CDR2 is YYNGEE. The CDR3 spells CASSVEGRAGYEQYF. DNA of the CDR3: TGTGCCAGCAGCGTAGAAGGGAGGGCCGGATACGAGCAGTACTTC.

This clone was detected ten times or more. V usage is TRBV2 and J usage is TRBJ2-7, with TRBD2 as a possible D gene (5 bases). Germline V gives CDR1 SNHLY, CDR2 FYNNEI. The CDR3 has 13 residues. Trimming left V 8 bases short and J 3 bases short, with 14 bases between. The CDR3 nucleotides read TGTGCCAGCGCCGCGGTAGCGAACTACGAGCAGTACTTC. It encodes CASAAVANYEQYF. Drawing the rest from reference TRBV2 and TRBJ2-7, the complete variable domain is EPEVTQTPSHQVTQMGQEVILRCVPISNHLYFYWYRQILGQKVEFLVSFYNNEISEKSEIFDDQFSVERPDGSNFTLKIRSTKLEDSAMYFCASAAVANYEQYFGPGTRLTVT.

The CDR3 coding sequence is TGTGCCAGCAGTTACTCTTCGCCCCCCAGAGGAACTGAAGCTTTCTTT. Protein product: CASSYSSPPRGTEAFF. The genes are TRBV6-5 and TRBJ1-1; no reliable D call. Germline V gene sequence: CDR1 MNHEY, CDR2 SVGAGI. V was trimmed by 0 bases and J by 5 bases, leaving 16 bases between them. The length of the CDR3 is 16 residues.

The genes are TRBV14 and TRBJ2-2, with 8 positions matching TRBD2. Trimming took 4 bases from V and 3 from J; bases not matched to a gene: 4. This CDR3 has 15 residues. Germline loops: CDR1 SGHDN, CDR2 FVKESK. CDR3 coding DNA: TGTGCCAGCAGCCCAGTAGCGGGGTACACCGGGGAGCTGTTTTTT. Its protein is CASSPVAGYTGELFF.

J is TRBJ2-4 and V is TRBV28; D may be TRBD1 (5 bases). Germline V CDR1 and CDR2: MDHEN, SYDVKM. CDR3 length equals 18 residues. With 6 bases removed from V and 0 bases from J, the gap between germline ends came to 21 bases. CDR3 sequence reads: CASRDILPLKIAKNIQYF. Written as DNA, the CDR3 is TGTGCCAGCAGGGACATCCTCCCTCTTAAGATAGCCAAAAACATTCAGTACTTC.

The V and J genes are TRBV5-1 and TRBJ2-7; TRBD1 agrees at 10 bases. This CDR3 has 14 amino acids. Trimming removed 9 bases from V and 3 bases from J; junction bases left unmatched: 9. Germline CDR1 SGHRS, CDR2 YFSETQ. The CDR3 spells CANLTGGEIYEQYF. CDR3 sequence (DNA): TGCGCCAATCTGACAGGGGGCGAGATCTACGAGCAGTACTTC.

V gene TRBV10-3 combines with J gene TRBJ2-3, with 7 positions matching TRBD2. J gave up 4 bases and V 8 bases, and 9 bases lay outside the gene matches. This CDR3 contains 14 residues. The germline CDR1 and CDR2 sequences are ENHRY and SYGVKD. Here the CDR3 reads CAIQSQGGSDTQYF. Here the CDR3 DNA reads TGTGCCATCCAGTCCCAGGGAGGGTCAGATACGCAGTATTTT.

As DNA, the CDR3 is TGTGCCAGTAGTGTTGGTAGCGGGGGAGCCTACGAGCAGTACTTC. It is translated as CASSVGSGGAYEQYF. The chain carries TRBV19 and TRBJ2-7; 9 bases align to TRBD2. There are 15 residues in the CDR3. Germline values: CDR1 LNHDA, CDR2 SQIVND (reference sequence). V shed 5 bases and J 2 bases; nucleotides not matched to a gene: 7.

The CDR3 DNA reads TGTGCCAGCAGCTCTGAGACAGGGTTCACTGGCTACACCTTC. This encodes CASSSETGFTGYTF. This chain links TRBV28 with TRBJ1-2; 7 nucleotides match TRBD1. The V gene's germline CDR1 is MDHEN and CDR2 SYDVKM. This CDR3 is built from 14 residues. J was trimmed by 7 bases and V by 6 bases; bases with no gene match: 11.

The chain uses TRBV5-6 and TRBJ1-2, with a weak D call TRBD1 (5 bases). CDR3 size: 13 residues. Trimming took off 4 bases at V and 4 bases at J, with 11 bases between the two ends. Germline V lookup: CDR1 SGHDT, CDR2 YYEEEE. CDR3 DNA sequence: TGTGCCAGCAGCCCCGCTGACAGCTATGGCTACACCTTC. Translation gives CASSPADSYGYTF.

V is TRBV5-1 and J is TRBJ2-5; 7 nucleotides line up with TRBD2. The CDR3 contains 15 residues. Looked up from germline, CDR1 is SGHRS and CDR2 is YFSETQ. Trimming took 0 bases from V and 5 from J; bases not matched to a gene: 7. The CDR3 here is CASSLEGLSRETQYF. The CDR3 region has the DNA TGCGCCAGCAGCTTGGAGGGACTATCCCGGGAGACCCAGTACTTC.

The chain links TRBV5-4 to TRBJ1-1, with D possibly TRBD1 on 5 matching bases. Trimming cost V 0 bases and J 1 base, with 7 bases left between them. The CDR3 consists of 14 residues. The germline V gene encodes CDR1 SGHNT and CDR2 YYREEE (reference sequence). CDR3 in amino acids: CASSLVGANTEAFF. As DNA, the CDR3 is TGTGCCAGCAGCTTGGTAGGGGCGAACACTGAAGCTTTCTTT.

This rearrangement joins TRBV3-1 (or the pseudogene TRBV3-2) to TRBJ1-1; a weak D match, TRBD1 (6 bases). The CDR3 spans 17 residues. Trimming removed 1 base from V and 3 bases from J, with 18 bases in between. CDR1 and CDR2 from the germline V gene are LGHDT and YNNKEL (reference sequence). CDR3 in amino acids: CASSQVRQGHTHTEAFF. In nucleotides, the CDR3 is TGTGCCAGCAGCCAAGTTCGCCAGGGGCATACGCACACTGAAGCTTTCTTT.

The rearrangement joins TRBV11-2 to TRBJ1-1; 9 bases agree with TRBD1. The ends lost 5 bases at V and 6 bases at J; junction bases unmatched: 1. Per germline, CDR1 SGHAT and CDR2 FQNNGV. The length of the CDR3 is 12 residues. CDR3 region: CASSDRGAEAFF. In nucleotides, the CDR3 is TGTGCCAGCAGCGACAGGGGGGCTGAAGCTTTCTTT.

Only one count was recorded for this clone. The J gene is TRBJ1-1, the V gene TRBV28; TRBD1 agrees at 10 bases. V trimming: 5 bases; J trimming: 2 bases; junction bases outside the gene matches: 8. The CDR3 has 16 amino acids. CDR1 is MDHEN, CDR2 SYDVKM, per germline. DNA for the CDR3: TGTGCCAGCAGTCCCGGCGGACAGGGGGGAAACACTGAAGCTTTCTTT. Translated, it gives CASSPGGQGGNTEAFF.

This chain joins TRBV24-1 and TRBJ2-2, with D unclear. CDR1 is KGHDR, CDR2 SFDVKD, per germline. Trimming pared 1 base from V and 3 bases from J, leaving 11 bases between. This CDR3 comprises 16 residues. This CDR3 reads CATSDLYAPDTGELFF. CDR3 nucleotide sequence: TGTGCCACCAGTGATTTATATGCACCAGACACCGGGGAGCTGTTTTTT.

The CDR3 loop reads CASSFLTSGEETQYF. CDR3 in DNA: TGTGCCAGCAGCTTTCTCACTAGCGGCGAAGAGACCCAGTACTTC. This chain connects TRBV7-2 to TRBJ2-5; TRBD2 matches 8 bases. This CDR3 region has 15 residues. Germline trimming cut 3 bases from V and 3 bases from J; bases unmatched to any gene: 6. Germline V gene lookup returns CDR1 SGHTA and CDR2 FQGNSA.

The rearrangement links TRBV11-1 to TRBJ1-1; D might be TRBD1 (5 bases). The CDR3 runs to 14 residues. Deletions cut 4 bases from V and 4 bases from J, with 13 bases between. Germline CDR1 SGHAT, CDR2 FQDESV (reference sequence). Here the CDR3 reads CASSSGGHGTEAFF. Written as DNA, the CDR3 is TGTGCCAGCAGCTCGGGTGGACACGGCACTGAAGCTTTCTTT.

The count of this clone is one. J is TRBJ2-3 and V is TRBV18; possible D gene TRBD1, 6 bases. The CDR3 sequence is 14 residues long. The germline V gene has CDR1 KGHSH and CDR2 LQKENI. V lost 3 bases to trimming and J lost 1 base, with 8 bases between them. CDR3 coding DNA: TGTGCCAGCTCACCCCAGGGGCGCACAGATACGCAGTATTTT. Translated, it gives CASSPQGRTDTQYF.